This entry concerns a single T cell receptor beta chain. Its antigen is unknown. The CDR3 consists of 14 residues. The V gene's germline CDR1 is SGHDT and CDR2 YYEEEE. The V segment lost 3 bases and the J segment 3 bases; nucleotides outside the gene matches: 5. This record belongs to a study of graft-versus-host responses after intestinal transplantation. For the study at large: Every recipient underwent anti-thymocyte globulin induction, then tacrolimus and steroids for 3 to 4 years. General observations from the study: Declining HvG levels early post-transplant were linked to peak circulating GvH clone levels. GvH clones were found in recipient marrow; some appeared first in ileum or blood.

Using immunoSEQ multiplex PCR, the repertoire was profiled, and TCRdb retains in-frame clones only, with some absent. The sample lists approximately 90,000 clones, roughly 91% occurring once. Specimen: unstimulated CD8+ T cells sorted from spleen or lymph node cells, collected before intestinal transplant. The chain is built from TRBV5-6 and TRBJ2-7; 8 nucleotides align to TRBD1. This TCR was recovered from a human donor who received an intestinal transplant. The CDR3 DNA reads TGTGCCAGCAGCTGGGGACAGGCTTTCTACGAGCAGTACTTC. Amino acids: CASSWGQAFYEQYF.